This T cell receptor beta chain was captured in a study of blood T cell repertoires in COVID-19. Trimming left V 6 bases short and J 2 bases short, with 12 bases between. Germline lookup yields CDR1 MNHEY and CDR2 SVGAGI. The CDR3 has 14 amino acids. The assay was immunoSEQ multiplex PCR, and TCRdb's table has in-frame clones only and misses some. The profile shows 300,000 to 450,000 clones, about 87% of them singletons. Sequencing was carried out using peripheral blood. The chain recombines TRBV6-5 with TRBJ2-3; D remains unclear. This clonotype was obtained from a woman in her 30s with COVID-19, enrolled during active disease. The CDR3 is CASRGYGLTDTQYF. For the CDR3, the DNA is TGTGCCAGCAGGGGTTATGGGCTCACAGATACGCAGTATTTT.